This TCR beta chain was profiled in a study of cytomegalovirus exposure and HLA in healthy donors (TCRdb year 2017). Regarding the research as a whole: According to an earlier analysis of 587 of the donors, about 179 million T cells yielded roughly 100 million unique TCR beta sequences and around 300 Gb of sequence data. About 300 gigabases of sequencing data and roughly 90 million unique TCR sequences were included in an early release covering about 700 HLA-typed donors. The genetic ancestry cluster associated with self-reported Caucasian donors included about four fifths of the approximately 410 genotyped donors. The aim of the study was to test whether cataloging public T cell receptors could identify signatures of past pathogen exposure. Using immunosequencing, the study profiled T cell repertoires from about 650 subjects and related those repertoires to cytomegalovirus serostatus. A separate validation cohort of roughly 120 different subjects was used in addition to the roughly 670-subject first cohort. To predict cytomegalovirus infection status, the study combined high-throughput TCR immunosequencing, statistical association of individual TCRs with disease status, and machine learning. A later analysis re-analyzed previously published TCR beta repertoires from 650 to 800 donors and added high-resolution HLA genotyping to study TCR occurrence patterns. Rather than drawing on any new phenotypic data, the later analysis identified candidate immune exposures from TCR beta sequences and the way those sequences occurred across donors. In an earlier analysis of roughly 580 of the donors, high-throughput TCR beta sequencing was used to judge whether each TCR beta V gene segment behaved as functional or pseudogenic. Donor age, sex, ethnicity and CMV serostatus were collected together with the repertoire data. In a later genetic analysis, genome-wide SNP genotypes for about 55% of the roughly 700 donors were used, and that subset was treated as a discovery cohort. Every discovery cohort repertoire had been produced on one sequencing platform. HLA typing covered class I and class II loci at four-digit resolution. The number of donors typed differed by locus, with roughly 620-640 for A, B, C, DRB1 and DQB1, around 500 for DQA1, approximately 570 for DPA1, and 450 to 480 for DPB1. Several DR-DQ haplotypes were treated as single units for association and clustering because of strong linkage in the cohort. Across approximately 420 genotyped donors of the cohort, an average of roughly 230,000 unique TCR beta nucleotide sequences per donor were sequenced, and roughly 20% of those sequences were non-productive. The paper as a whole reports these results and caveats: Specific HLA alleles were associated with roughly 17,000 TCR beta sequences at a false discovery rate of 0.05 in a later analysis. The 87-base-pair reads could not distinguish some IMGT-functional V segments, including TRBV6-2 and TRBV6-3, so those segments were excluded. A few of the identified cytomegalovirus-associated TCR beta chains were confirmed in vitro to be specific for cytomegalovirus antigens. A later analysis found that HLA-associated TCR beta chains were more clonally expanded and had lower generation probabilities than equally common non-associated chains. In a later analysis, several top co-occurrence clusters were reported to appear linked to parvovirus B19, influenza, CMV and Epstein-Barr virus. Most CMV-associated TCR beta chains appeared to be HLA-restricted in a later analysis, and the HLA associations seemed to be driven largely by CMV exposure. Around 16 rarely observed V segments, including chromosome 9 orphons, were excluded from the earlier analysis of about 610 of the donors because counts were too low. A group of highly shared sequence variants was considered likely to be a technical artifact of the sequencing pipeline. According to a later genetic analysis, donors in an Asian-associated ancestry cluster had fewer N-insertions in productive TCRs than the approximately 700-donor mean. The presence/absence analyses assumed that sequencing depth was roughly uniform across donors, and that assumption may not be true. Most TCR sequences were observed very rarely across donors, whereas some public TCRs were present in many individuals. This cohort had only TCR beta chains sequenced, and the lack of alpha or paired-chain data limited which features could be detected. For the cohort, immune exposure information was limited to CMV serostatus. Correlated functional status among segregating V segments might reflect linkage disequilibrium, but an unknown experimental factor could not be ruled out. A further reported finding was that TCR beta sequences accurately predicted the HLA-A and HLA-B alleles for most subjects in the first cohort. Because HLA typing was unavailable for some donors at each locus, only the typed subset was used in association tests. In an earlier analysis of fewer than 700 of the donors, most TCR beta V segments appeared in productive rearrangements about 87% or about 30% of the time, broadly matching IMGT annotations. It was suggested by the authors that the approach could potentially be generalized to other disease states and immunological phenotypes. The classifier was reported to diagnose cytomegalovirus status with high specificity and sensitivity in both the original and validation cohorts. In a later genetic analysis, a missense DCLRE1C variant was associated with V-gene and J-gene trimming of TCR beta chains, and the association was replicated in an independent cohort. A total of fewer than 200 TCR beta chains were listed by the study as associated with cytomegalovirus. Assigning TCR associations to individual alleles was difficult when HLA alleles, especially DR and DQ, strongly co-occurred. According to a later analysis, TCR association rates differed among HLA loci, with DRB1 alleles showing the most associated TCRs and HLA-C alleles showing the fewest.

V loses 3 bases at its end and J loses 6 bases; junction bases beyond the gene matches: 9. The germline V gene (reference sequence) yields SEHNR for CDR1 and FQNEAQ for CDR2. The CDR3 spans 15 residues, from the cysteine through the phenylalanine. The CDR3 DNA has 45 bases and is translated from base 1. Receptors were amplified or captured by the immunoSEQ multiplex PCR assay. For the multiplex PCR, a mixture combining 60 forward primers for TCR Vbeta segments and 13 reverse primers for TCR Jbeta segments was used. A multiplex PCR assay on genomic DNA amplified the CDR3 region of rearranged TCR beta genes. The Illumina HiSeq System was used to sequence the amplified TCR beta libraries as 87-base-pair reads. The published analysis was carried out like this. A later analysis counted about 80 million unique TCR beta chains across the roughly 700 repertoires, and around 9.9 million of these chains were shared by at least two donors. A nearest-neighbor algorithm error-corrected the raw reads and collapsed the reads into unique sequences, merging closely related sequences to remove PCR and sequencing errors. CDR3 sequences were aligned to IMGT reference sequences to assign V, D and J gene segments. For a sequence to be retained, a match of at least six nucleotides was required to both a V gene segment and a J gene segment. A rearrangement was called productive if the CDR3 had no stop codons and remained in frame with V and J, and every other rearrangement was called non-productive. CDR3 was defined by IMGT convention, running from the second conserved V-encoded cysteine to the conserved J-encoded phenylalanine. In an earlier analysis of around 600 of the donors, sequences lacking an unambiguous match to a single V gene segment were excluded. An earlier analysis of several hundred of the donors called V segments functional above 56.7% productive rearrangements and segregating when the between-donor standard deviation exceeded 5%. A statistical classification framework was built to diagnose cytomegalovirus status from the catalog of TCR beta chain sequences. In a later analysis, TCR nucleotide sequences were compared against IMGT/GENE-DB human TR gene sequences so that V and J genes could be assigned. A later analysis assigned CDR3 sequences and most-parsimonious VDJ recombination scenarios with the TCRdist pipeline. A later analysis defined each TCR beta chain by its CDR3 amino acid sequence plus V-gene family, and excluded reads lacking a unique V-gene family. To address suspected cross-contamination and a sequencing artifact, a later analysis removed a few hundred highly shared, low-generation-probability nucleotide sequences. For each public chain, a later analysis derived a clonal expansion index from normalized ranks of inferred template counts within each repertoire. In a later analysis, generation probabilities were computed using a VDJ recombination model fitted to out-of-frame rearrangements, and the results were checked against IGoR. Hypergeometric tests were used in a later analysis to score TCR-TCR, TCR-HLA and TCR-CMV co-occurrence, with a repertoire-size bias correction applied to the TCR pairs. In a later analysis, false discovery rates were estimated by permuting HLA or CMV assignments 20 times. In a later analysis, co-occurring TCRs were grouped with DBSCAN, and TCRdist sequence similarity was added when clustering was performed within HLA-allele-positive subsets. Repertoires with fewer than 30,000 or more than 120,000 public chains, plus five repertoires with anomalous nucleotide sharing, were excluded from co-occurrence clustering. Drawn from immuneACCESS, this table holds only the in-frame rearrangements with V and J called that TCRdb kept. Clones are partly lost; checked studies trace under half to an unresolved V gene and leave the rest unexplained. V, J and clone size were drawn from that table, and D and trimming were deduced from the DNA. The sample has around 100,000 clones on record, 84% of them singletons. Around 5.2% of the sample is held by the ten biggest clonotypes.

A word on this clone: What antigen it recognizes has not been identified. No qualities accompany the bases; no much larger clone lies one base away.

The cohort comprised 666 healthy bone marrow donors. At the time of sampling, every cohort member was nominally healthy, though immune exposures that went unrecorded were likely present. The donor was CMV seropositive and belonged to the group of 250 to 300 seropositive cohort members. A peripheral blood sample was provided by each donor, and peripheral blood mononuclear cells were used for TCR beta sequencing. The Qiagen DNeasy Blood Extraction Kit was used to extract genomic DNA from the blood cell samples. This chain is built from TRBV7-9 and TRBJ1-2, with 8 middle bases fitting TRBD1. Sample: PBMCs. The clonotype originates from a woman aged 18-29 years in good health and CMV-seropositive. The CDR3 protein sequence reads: CASSFAGTGGDGYTF. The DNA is TGTGCCAGCAGCTTCGCCGGGACAGGAGGGGATGGCTACACCTTC.